This T cell receptor (beta chain) was profiled in a study of cytomegalovirus exposure and HLA in healthy donors. The length of the CDR3 is 17 residues. V was clipped by 5 bases and J by 1 base, with 18 bases between them. Germline CDR1 and CDR2: MDHEN and SYDVKM. Study-level points and caveats: Among TCR beta chains, those listed as cytomegalovirus-associated numbered fewer than 200. Reports indicated that the classifier achieved high specificity and sensitivity in diagnosing cytomegalovirus status. According to a subsequent analysis, TCR clusters identified in the first cohort showed a tendency to co-occur across the roughly 120 validation repertoires.

Produced via immunoSEQ multiplex PCR; TCRdb's table is partial and in-frame only. Of around 50,000 clones listed, approximately 95% are singletons. It was the roughly 130-subject validation cohort, separate from the approximately 620-subject first cohort, to which the donors belonged. A remark on this clone: The antigen is undetermined.

The chain recombines TRBV28 with TRBJ1-5, with D tentatively TRBD1 (5 bases). Sequencing was carried out using PBMCs. The receptor was derived from a woman aged 18-30 years in good health and CMV-seronegative. CDR3 bases: TGTGCCAGCAGTACCGGGGGTCTCATATCGAGCAATCAGCCCCAGCATTTT. Translation gives CASSTGGLISSNQPQHF. The entire variable domain, with the rest obtained from reference TRBV28 and TRBJ1-5, is as follows: DVKVTQSSRYLVKRTGEKVFLECVQDMDHENMFWYRQDPGLGLRLIYFSYDVKMKEKGDIPEGYSVSREKKERFSLILESASTNQTSMYLCASSTGGLISSNQPQHFGDGTRLSIL.